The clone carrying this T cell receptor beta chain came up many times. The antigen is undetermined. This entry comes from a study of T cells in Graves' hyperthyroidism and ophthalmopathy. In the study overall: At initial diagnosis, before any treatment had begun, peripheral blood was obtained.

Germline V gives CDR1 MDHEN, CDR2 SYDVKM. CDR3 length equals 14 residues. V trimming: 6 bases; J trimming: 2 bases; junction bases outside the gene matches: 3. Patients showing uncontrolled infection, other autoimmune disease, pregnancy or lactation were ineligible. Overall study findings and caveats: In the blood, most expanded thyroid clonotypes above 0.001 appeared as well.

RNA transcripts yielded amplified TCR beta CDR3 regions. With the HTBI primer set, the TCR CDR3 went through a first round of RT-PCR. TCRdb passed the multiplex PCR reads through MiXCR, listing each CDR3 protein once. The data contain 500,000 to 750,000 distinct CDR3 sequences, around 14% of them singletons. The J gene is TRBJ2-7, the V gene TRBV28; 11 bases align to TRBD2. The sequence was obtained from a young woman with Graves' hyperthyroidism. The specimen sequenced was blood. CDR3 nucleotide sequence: TGTGCCAGCAGACCGACTAGCGGGGCCTACGAGCAGTACTTC. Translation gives CASRPTSGAYEQYF.